The rows below give T cell receptor beta chains drawn from one sample of a study of T cell responses to AZD1222 COVID-19 vaccine. Clones were read by immunoSEQ multiplex PCR, and TCRdb kept only the in-frame ones, dropping some. In the table there are over 150,000 clones, roughly nine tenths of which are singletons. The starting material was peripheral blood, obtained on day 0 of AZD1222 vaccination. These receptors came from an adult in good health. Both conserved end residues are part of each CDR3. Clone size is given for some rows only: seen once, a few or many times, or a class if the clone is expanded.

abundance: .; j_gene: TRBJ2-7; v_gene: TRBV19; CDR3aa: CASSIKGLALSEQYF
abundance: .; j_gene: TRBJ2-2; v_gene: TRBV9; CDR3aa: CASSVATGDIRGLRTGELFF
abundance: .; j_gene: TRBJ2-7; v_gene: TRBV7-2; CDR3aa: CASSPHNRDEQYF
abundance: .; j_gene: TRBJ1-1; v_gene: TRBV7-3; CDR3aa: CASSPRLGSTEAFF
abundance: .; j_gene: TRBJ2-2; v_gene: TRBV10-3; CDR3aa: CAISEPERLAGVELFF
abundance: few; j_gene: TRBJ2-3; v_gene: TRBV9; CDR3aa: CASSRTSGKDSTDTQYF
abundance: .; j_gene: TRBJ2-2; v_gene: TRBV4-2; CDR3aa: CASIPVLDRGYTGELFF
abundance: few; j_gene: TRBJ2-7; v_gene: TRBV25-1; CDR3aa: CASSETTAWSYEQYF
abundance: .; j_gene: TRBJ2-7; v_gene: TRBV5-8; CDR3aa: CASSLPGTSYEQYF
abundance: .; j_gene: TRBJ2-3; v_gene: TRBV4-1; CDR3aa: CASSGVTQYF
abundance: .; j_gene: TRBJ2-6; v_gene: TRBV5-4; CDR3aa: CASSLDGTGANVLTF
abundance: .; j_gene: TRBJ2-2; v_gene: TRBV13; CDR3aa: CASSLAGQPNTGELFF
abundance: .; j_gene: TRBJ1-4; v_gene: TRBV5-3; CDR3aa: CARSATGGSPTNEKLFF
abundance: .; j_gene: TRBJ2-5; v_gene: TRBV11-1; CDR3aa: CASSLVRETQYF
abundance: .; j_gene: TRBJ2-5; v_gene: TRBV12-3/TRBV12-4; CDR3aa: CASSPGVRETQYF
abundance: .; j_gene: TRBJ2-7; v_gene: TRBV21-1; CDR3aa: CASSKGQGFRLHAGTYEQYF
abundance: .; j_gene: TRBJ1-1; v_gene: TRBV27; CDR3aa: CASSLSGGNTEAFF
abundance: once; j_gene: TRBJ2-3; v_gene: TRBV5-8; CDR3aa: CASSLGKTSGASDTQYF
abundance: .; j_gene: TRBJ1-1; v_gene: TRBV10-1; CDR3aa: CASRADGTDYTEAFF
abundance: .; j_gene: TRBJ2-2; v_gene: TRBV3-1/TRBV3-2; CDR3aa: CASSQGAGGSTGELFF
abundance: few; j_gene: TRBJ1-4; v_gene: TRBV6-5; CDR3aa: CASSLRQTGEKLFF
abundance: .; j_gene: TRBJ2-7; v_gene: TRBV3-1/TRBV3-2; CDR3aa: CASSQGDSTYEQYF
abundance: .; j_gene: TRBJ2-2; v_gene: TRBV19; CDR3aa: CASSIRPGQGNTGELFF
abundance: once; j_gene: TRBJ1-1; v_gene: TRBV7-2; CDR3aa: CASSLARVGGTEAFF